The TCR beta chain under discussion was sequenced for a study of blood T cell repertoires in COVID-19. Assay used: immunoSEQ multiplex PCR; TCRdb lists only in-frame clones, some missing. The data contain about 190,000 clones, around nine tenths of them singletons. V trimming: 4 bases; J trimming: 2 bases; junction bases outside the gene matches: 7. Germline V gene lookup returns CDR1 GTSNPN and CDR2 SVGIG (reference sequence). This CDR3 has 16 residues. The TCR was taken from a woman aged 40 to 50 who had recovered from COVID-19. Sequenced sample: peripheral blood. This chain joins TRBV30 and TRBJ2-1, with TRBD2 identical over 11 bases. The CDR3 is CAWMLGTSGTYNEQFF. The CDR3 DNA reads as TGTGCCTGGATGCTCGGGACTAGCGGAACCTACAATGAGCAGTTCTTC.